Listed here are 12 T cell receptor beta chains from one sample, sequenced in a study of immune characterization of retroperitoneal liposarcoma. In TCRdb, the PCR reads were re-called with MiXCR into one record per CDR3 protein. The sample lists over a thousand distinct CDR3 sequences, roughly 48% occurring once. The sequencing input was tumor tissue. The receptors come from a female donor with retroperitoneal liposarcoma.

CDR3: CASSYRGAGAKNIQYF. CDR3 bases: TGTGCCAGCAGCTACCGCGGGGCCGGAGCCAAAAACATTCAGTACTTC. This chain links TRBV7-2 with TRBJ2-4, with D possibly TRBD2 on 6 matching bases. The CDR3 sequence is 16 residues long. In germline, CDR1 is SGHTA, CDR2 FQGNSA. With 4 bases removed from V and 0 bases from J, the gap between germline ends came to 13 bases.

This rearrangement joins TRBV12-3 or TRBV12-4 to TRBJ2-1; the match to TRBD2 covers 14 bases. The V and J ends lost 2 bases and 7 bases, in that order; junction bases with no gene match: 4. This CDR3 has 16 residues. CDR3 DNA sequence: TGTGCCAGCAGTTTAAGACTAGCGGGAGGGGGGAATGAGCAGTTCTTC. Translated, it gives CASSLRLAGGGNEQFF.

The chain has TRBV7-6 and TRBJ2-5, with unresolved D. Germline CDR1 and CDR2: SGHVS and FNYEAQ. The CDR3 loop spans 13 amino acids. V was pared by 3 bases and J by 2 bases, with 7 bases between. The CDR3, as DNA: TGTGCCAGCAGCTTCGTGCAGCAAGAGACCCAGTACTTC. Translation: CASSFVQQETQYF.

This chain joins TRBV6-1 and TRBJ2-5; possible D gene TRBD2, 6 bases. The DNA end favors TRBJ2-7, so the J call may be wrong. CDR3 length equals 14 residues. The germline CDR1 and CDR2 sequences are MNHNS and SASEGT. The CDR3 region has the DNA TGTGCCAGCCACCTCCGTGCGGGACGGTACGAGCAGTACTTC. Translated, it gives CASHLRAGRYEQYF.

This clonotype was seen a few times. The CDR3 region is CASSTTSGGSMSYEQYF. Here the CDR3 DNA reads TGTGCCAGCAGCACGACTAGCGGGGGGTCCATGTCCTACGAGCAGTACTTC. This chain links TRBV7-6 with TRBJ2-1; TRBD2 matches at 13 bases. The end of the DNA aligns better with TRBJ2-7, so the J call may be wrong. The CDR3 is 17 residues long. Germline CDR1 and CDR2: SGHVS and FNYEAQ.

In this sample, this clonotype turned up a few times. The J gene is TRBJ2-5, the V gene TRBV12-3 or TRBV12-4; D is perhaps TRBD2 (5 bases). The CDR3 consists of 14 residues. V was cut by 7 bases and J by 5 bases, with 17 bases left in between. CDR3 region: CASTEDTGGETQYF. The CDR3 DNA follows: TGTGCCAGCACCGAAGATACGGGCGGGGAGACCCAGTACTTC.

The chain uses TRBV6-1 and TRBJ2-1; D is perhaps TRBD2 (5 bases). The last part of the DNA fits TRBJ2-7 better; the J call may be wrong. The CDR3 has 12 amino acids. Germline V gives CDR1 MNHNS, CDR2 SASEGT. CDR3 in amino acids: CASTGMGYEQYF. The CDR3 DNA reads TGTGCCAGCACGGGGATGGGATACGAGCAGTACTTC.

The rearrangement joins TRBV7-2 to TRBJ2-6; maybe TRBD2 (6 bases). The CDR3 is 16 amino acids. Germline-derived CDR1 and CDR2 are SGHTA and FQGNSA. The ends were cut back, 5 bases at V and 2 bases at J, with 13 bases in the middle. The CDR3 loop reads CASSPRRGPGANVLTF. In DNA, the CDR3 is TGTGCCAGCAGCCCAAGGCGGGGTCCTGGGGCCAACGTCCTGACTTTC.

The sample holds a few counts of this clonotype. The chain is built from TRBV7-4 and TRBJ2-5, with D unresolved. Trimming took 6 bases from V and 11 from J, leaving 19 bases between them. Germline-derived CDR1 and CDR2 are SGHVT and SQSDAQ. The CDR3 is 13 amino acids. In nucleotides, the CDR3 is TGTGCCAGCAGTCACGAACGGTCAAATGAGCAGTACTTC. Residues: CASSHERSNEQYF.

The V gene is TRBV6-6, the J gene TRBJ2-1; D not resolved. The DNA end is a closer match to TRBJ2-7, so the J assignment may be wrong. Germline-derived CDR1 and CDR2 are MNHNY and SVGAGI (reference sequence). CDR3 length: 15 residues. The CDR3 coding sequence is TGTGCCAGCAGTTACGCCGACTTCCGGTGGAACGAGCAGTACTTC. It codes for CASSYADFRWNEQYF.

The genes are TRBV6-1 and TRBJ2-3; D gene ambiguous. The CDR3 runs 13 residues. V lost 1 base and J lost 11, with 13 bases in between. Germline values: CDR1 MNHNS, CDR2 SASEGT. CDR3 nucleotides: TGTGCCAGCAGTGAAGGTGGCAGGCACGAGCAGTATTTT. It codes for CASSEGGRHEQYF.

The chain employs TRBV7-2 and TRBJ2-7; 10 positions agree with TRBD2. The germline CDR1 and CDR2 sequences are SGHTA and FQGNSA. V dropped 0 bases and J dropped 0; count of bases not matched to a gene: 8. This CDR3 is built from 18 residues. CDR3 DNA: TGTGCCAGCAGCTTAGCTTCTAGCGGGAGTTCCTACTCCTACGAGCAGTACTTC. Its translation is CASSLASSGSSYSYEQYF.